These 28 T cell receptor beta chains share one sample of origin, sequenced in a study of technical replicates of blood from several donors. Data came from immunoSEQ multiplex PCR; TCRdb stores just in-frame clones and leaves some out. This repertoire shows roughly 82,000 clones, 85% to 95% found once; its top ten account for 0.25% to 0.35%. Sequencing was done on a sample of T cells isolated from PBMCs. The source of these receptors is a human donor in good health.

This clone was recorded once. V usage is TRBV11-2 and J usage is TRBJ2-3, with TRBD2 matching 9 bases. Trimming took 8 bases from V and 6 from J; bases not matched to a gene: 3. The germline V gene has CDR1 SGHAT and CDR2 FQNNGV. The CDR3 loop spans 12 amino acids. The CDR3 loop reads CASCSGGDTQYF. The CDR3 coding sequence is TGTGCCAGCTGCAGCGGGGGGGATACGCAGTATTTT.

V gene TRBV5-1 combines with J gene TRBJ2-3; 8 bases are shared with TRBD2. This CDR3 spans 17 amino acids. Germline V CDR1 and CDR2: SGHRS, YFSETQ. Losses at the gene ends were 5 bases for V and 6 bases for J; bases not matched to a gene: 17. Here the CDR3 reads CASRSYARAGGPDTQYF. The CDR3 bases are TGCGCCAGCAGATCATATGCCCGCGCGGGGGGACCGGATACGCAGTATTTT.

This clone came up once. The chain joins TRBV5-1 to TRBJ1-1; D is undetermined. The CDR3 consists of 14 residues. CDR1 SGHRS and CDR2 YFSETQ come from the germline V gene. V lost 3 bases and J lost 1, with 10 bases in between. The CDR3 sequence: CASSWESRNTEAFF. As DNA, the CDR3 is TGCGCCAGCAGCTGGGAGTCCCGGAACACTGAAGCTTTCTTT.

V and J are TRBV4-2 and TRBJ2-1; 10 nucleotides align to TRBD2. The CDR3 consists of 16 residues. Germline V gene lookup returns CDR1 LGHNA and CDR2 YNFKEQ. V shed 5 bases, J shed 6 bases, and the junction held 10 bases outside the gene matches. The CDR3 sequence is CASSSRPSGSGNEQFF. The CDR3 region has the DNA TGTGCCAGCAGCAGTCGACCTAGCGGGAGTGGCAATGAGCAGTTCTTC.

The gene calls are TRBV9 and TRBJ1-4; D ambiguous. Trimming shortened V by 3 bases and J by 6 bases, and 9 bases separated the two germline ends. The CDR3 is 13 amino acids. CDR1 and CDR2 from the germline V gene are SGDLS and YYNGEE. The CDR3 nucleotides read TGTGCCAGCAGCGCTACGCCATATGAAAAACTGTTTTTT. Its translation: CASSATPYEKLFF.

The chain combines TRBV5-6 with TRBJ2-2; D possibly corresponds to TRBD2 (6 bases). V was shortened by 4 bases and J by 1 base, with 14 bases between the two germline ends. Germline loops: CDR1 SGHDT, CDR2 YYEEEE. The CDR3 covers 16 residues. The CDR3 loop reads CASSQWGRQNTGELFF. For the CDR3, the DNA is TGTGCCAGCAGCCAATGGGGGAGGCAGAACACCGGGGAGCTGTTTTTT.

CDR3 DNA sequence: TGTGCCAGCAGCCGGACAGGGACCGCCTACGAGCAGTACTTC. Its protein is CASSRTGTAYEQYF. The rearrangement links TRBV5-8 to TRBJ2-7, with 8 positions matching TRBD1. This CDR3 is built from 14 residues. After removal of 4 bases from V and 2 bases from J, the junction contained 5 bases not matched to a gene. Germline CDR1 reads SGHTS; CDR2 reads YDEGEE.

The chain joins TRBV15 to TRBJ1-2; D is unclear. The CDR3 length is 14 residues. With 1 base removed from V and 2 bases from J, the gap between germline ends came to 8 bases. Germline CDR1 and CDR2: LNHNV and YYDKDF (reference sequence). CDR3 sequence (DNA): TGTGCCACCAGCAGAGGGGGAGAGAACTATGGCTACACCTTC. This sequence encodes CATSRGGENYGYTF. The whole variable domain, filled in from reference TRBV15 and TRBJ1-2, reads DAMVIQNPRYQVTQFGKPVTLSCSQTLNHNVMYWYQQKSSQAPKLLFHYYDKDFNNEADTPDNFQSRRPNTSFCFLDIRSPGLGDTAMYLCATSRGGENYGYTFGSGTRLTVV.

The chain combines TRBV7-9 with TRBJ2-1; TRBD2 is a possible D gene (6 bases). Germline V CDR1 and CDR2: SEHNR, FQNEAQ (reference sequence). The CDR3 is made up of 18 amino acids. Trimming shortened V by 1 base and J by 7 bases, and 23 bases separated the two germline ends. The CDR3 loop is CASSLVAGRRGFGNEQFF. For the CDR3, the DNA is TGTGCCAGCAGCTTAGTTGCGGGGCGCCGTGGGTTTGGGAATGAGCAGTTCTTC.

V is TRBV4-1 and J is TRBJ1-2; perhaps TRBD1 as D (6 bases). Germline V gene sequence: CDR1 MGHRA, CDR2 YSYEKL. This CDR3 is built from 15 residues. V was pared by 1 base and J by 4 bases, with 13 bases between. CDR3 sequence reads: CASSQVLRGTYGYTF. The CDR3 DNA reads as TGCGCCAGCAGCCAAGTCCTCAGGGGAACCTATGGCTACACCTTC.

This clone was seen a handful of times. The rearrangement links TRBV19 to TRBJ1-1; D ambiguous. The CDR3 contains 15 residues. V was clipped by 7 bases and J by 6 bases, with 21 bases between them. CDR1 is LNHDA, CDR2 SQIVND, per germline (reference sequence). This CDR3 reads CASTPRTSEEAEAFF. CDR3 sequence (DNA): TGTGCCAGTACCCCTCGGACCAGCGAGGAGGCTGAAGCTTTCTTT.

The V call is TRBV13, the J call TRBJ2-3; 8 nucleotides align to TRBD1. The CDR3 is 16 amino acids. Per germline, CDR1 PRHDT and CDR2 FYEKMQ (reference sequence). V lost 4 bases to trimming and J lost 1 base; unmatched junction nucleotides: 7. CDR3 bases: TGTGCCAGCAGCTCCGGCAGGACAGGGCGCACAGATACGCAGTATTTT. It encodes CASSSGRTGRTDTQYF.

This rearrangement joins TRBV6-5 to TRBJ1-2, with a weak D call TRBD1 (5 bases). CDR1 is MNHEY and CDR2 is SVGAGI in the germline V gene. Trimming stripped 7 bases from V and 5 bases from J, with 17 bases between. The CDR3 is 14 residues long. CDR3 sequence (DNA): TGTGCCAGCACCCCAGGGCAGCCACTATATGGCTACACCTTC. Protein sequence: CASTPGQPLYGYTF.

The CDR3 protein is CASTDLGGHYEQYF. CDR3 DNA sequence: TGCGCCAGCACCGATTTAGGGGGCCACTACGAGCAGTACTTC. This chain connects TRBV5-1 to TRBJ2-7; 7 nucleotides line up with TRBD1. V trimming: 6 bases; J trimming: 3 bases; junction bases outside the gene matches: 9. Germline V gene data show CDR1 as SGHRS and CDR2 as YFSETQ. The CDR3 totals 14 residues.

This clone turned up a few times. The chain employs TRBV4-1 and TRBJ1-1; the D is unclear. The CDR3 sequence is 14 residues long. Between the trimmed V and J ends, which lost 0 bases and 1 base, there was a span of 6 bases. The V gene's germline CDR1 is MGHRA and CDR2 YSYEKL. Here the CDR3 reads CASSQDLGNTEAFF. The CDR3 region has the DNA TGCGCCAGCAGCCAAGATCTCGGGAACACTGAAGCTTTCTTT.

This CDR3 is CASSALGGGHQETQYF. DNA for the CDR3: TGTGCCAGCAGTGCCCTTGGCGGGGGCCACCAAGAGACCCAGTACTTC. The J gene is TRBJ2-5, the V gene TRBV28; tentatively, D is TRBD2 (7 bases). This CDR3 is built from 16 residues. The germline gives CDR1 MDHEN, CDR2 SYDVKM. Trimming took off 5 bases at V and 0 bases at J, with 16 bases between the two ends.

The J gene is TRBJ1-5, the V gene TRBV19; TRBD1 agrees at 7 bases. The CDR3 has 16 amino acids. The ends lost 6 bases at V and 6 bases at J; junction bases unmatched: 14. In germline, CDR1 is LNHDA, CDR2 SQIVND (reference sequence). As DNA, the CDR3 is TGTGCCAGTAGGCAATGGGGCACAGGGGACGGTCAGCCCCAGCATTTT. Translating it yields CASRQWGTGDGQPQHF.

The chain is built from TRBV5-1 and TRBJ1-6; 8 positions match TRBD1. V was clipped by 7 bases and J by 8 bases; unmatched bases: 8. The germline V gene encodes CDR1 SGHRS and CDR2 YFSETQ. The CDR3 runs 14 residues. The DNA for the CDR3 is TGCGCCAGCTCTACGAGACAGGGGTATTCACCCCTCCACTTT. Its protein product is CASSTRQGYSPLHF.

This sequence joins TRBV4-1 and TRBJ1-5; D not certain. This CDR3 is built from 13 residues. Germline V CDR1 and CDR2: MGHRA, YSYEKL. Trimming took off 1 base at V and 4 bases at J, with 5 bases between the two ends. CDR3 residues: CASSQALNQPQHF. The CDR3 DNA reads as TGCGCCAGCAGCCAAGCCCTAAATCAGCCCCAGCATTTT.

The chain joins TRBV7-6 to TRBJ1-3, with TRBD1 identical over 7 bases. The CDR3 contains 15 residues. With 4 bases clipped from V and 2 bases from J, the junction kept 5 bases outside the gene matches. Germline V gives CDR1 SGHVS, CDR2 FNYEAQ. The CDR3 reads CASSSRTGTGNTIYF. The CDR3 DNA sequence: TGTGCCAGCAGCTCCAGGACAGGAACTGGAAACACCATATATTTT.

This chain joins TRBV7-9 and TRBJ2-3, with 8 nucleotides matching TRBD2. CDR1 and CDR2 from the germline V gene are SEHNR and FQNEAQ (reference sequence). This CDR3 is built from 16 residues. J gave up 2 bases and V 3 bases, and 7 bases lay outside the gene matches. CDR3 DNA: TGTGCCAGCAGCTTCTCGGGAGGGCGGTACACAGATACGCAGTATTTT. Amino acid sequence: CASSFSGGRYTDTQYF.

This clone is a singleton in its sample. The chain combines TRBV4-1 with TRBJ1-6, with D possibly being TRBD1 (6 bases). Per the germline V gene, CDR1 is MGHRA and CDR2 is YSYEKL. This CDR3 spans 16 amino acids. The V and J ends lost 2 bases and 7 bases respectively, with 15 bases between them. This chain's CDR3 is CASSQTLLQGNSPLHF. The DNA of the CDR3 is TGCGCCAGCAGCCAAACTTTACTTCAGGGGAATTCACCCCTCCACTTT.

The V and J genes are TRBV7-9 and TRBJ2-2, with D possibly TRBD1 on 5 matching bases. Germline V gene lookup returns CDR1 SEHNR and CDR2 FQNEAQ (reference sequence). With 6 bases removed from V and 0 bases from J, the gap between germline ends came to 5 bases. The CDR3 runs to 13 residues. Written as DNA, the CDR3 is TGTGCCAGCAGGGGGCCGAACACCGGGGAGCTGTTTTTT. Amino acids: CASRGPNTGELFF.

The rearrangement uses TRBV5-1 and TRBJ2-1, with 13 bases fitting TRBD2. CDR3 length: 17 residues. The junction had 12 bases not matched to a gene; V was cut back by 4 bases and J by 8 bases. From germline, CDR1 is SGHRS and CDR2 YFSETQ. CDR3 loop: CASSPTPRTSGSDEQFF. The CDR3 coding sequence is TGCGCCAGCAGCCCAACCCCCCGGACTAGCGGGAGTGATGAGCAGTTCTTC.

V usage is TRBV28 and J usage is TRBJ1-5, with 9 bases that match TRBD1. V was pared by 2 bases and J by 15 bases, with 11 bases of the junction left unmatched. There are 14 residues in the CDR3. Germline CDR1 and CDR2: MDHEN and SYDVKM. The CDR3 bases are TGTGCCAGCAGTTTAGGGGACAGGGAACATAGGTGGCATTTT. It is translated as CASSLGDREHRWHF.

V is TRBV18 and J is TRBJ2-7; the match to TRBD1 covers 7 bases. V was clipped by 3 bases and J by 2 bases; unmatched bases: 4. Germline CDR1 and CDR2: KGHSH and LQKENI. The CDR3 length is 14 residues. CDR3 region: CASSPTGPAYEQYF. Here the CDR3 DNA reads TGTGCCAGCTCACCGACAGGGCCGGCCTACGAGCAGTACTTC.

This chain joins TRBV6-4 and TRBJ2-2, with TRBD2 identical over 11 bases. Germline V gives CDR1 MRHNA, CDR2 SNTAGT. V trimming: 3 bases; J trimming: 7 bases; junction bases outside the gene matches: 4. This CDR3 spans 15 amino acids. For the CDR3, the DNA is TGTGCCAGCAGTGAACTAGCGGGAGAGAACGGGGAGCTGTTTTTT. Its protein product is CASSELAGENGELFF.

This chain connects TRBV29-1 to TRBJ1-1; 11 positions match TRBD1. Germline V gene data show CDR1 as SQVTM and CDR2 as ANQGSEA. The length of the CDR3 is 13 residues. CDR3 in amino acids: CSHTGQGGTEAFF. CDR3 in DNA: TGCAGTCACACGGGACAGGGGGGGACTGAAGCTTTCTTT.